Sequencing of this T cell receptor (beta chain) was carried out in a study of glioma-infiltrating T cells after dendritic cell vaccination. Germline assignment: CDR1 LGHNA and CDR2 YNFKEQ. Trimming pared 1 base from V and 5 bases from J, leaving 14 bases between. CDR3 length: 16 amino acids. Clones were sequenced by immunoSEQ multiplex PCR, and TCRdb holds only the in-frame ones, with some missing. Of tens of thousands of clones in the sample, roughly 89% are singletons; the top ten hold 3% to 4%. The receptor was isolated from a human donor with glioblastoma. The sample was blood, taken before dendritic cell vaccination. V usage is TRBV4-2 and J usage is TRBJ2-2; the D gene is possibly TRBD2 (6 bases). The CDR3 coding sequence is TGTGCCAGCAGCCAAGTGAATAGCGGCGTAACCGGGGAGCTGTTTTTT. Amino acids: CASSQVNSGVTGELFF.